The 13 T cell receptor beta chains below all came from one sample that was sequenced in a study of tumor and adjacent non-tumor tissue in lung cancer. Three rounds of nested PCR, following a modified ARM-PCR protocol, produced the TCRbeta library. One entry per CDR3 protein, called by TCRdb with MiXCR from the multiplex PCR reads. The repertoire holds approximately 120,000 distinct CDR3 sequences, with 60% to 80% as singletons. No cell sorting was done before RNA was extracted from the tissue. The normal lung tissue was taken more than 3 cm from the tumor edge. The specimen sequenced was distant non-tumor lung tissue. Receptors were obtained from a man aged 55 to 70 with non-small cell lung cancer.

This clonotype has more than one count but fewer than ten. The junction differs from germline at one of its ends, possibly a read error. This chain uses TRBV9 with TRBJ1-1; D is ambiguous. Germline V lookup: CDR1 SGDLS, CDR2 YYNGEE. The CDR3 runs to 12 residues. For the CDR3, the DNA is TGTGTCAGCAGCTCCGGGAGCACTGAAGCTTTCTTT. Amino acid sequence: CVSSSGSTEAFF.

Worth noting for this clonotype: Here the CDR3 omits its conserved ending phenylalanine or tryptophan, so a read error is the likely source. The chain has TRBV11-1 and TRBJ2-7; the match to TRBD1 covers 8 bases. The DNA end is a closer match to TRBJ2-1, so the J assignment may be wrong. Germline CDR1 and CDR2: SGHAT and FQDESV (reference sequence). CDR3 length: 15 amino acids. The CDR3 bases are TGTGCCAGCAGCACGGGACAGGAATTCTCCTACGAGCAGTTCTTA. Its protein is CASSTGQEFSYEQFL.

This clonotype was seen a few times. The CDR3 protein is CSARAGKGYNQPQHF. DNA for the CDR3: TGCAGTGCTAGAGCGGGGAAGGGTTACAATCAGCCCCAGCATTTT. This rearrangement joins TRBV20-1 to TRBJ1-5; D is ambiguous. Germline V gene sequence: CDR1 DFQATT, CDR2 SNEGSKA (reference sequence). The CDR3 is 15 residues long. V lost 1 base and J 3 bases, leaving 13 bases between the germline ends.

The sample holds many counts of this clonotype. J is TRBJ2-1 and V is TRBV12-3 or TRBV12-4; 9 bases line up with TRBD1. Trimming took 6 bases from V and 4 from J; bases not matched to a gene: 7. The CDR3 consists of 15 residues. The CDR3 region is CASSPPGTGYNEQFF. CDR3 sequence (DNA): TGTGCCAGCAGCCCCCCCGGGACAGGGTACAATGAGCAGTTCTTC.

Worth noting for this clonotype: Here the CDR3 omits its conserved ending phenylalanine or tryptophan, so a read error is the likely source. Because the CDR3's place on the DNA is in doubt, the DNA is left out and the CDR3 is given as listed by TCRdb. This rearrangement joins TRBV12-3 or TRBV12-4 to TRBJ1-5; TRBD1 is taken as the D call from the table, unchecked against the DNA. The CDR3 sequence runs 12 residues, both termini included. CDR3 sequence: CASSLGQGRRHL.

With respect to this clonotype: Because it lacks the conserved phenylalanine or tryptophan at the end, this CDR3 is likely a read error. J is TRBJ2-2 and V is TRBV28, with D possibly being TRBD2 (5 bases). V lost 10 bases to trimming and J lost 4 bases, with 13 bases between them. The CDR3 totals 13 residues. CDR1 is MDHEN and CDR2 is SYDVKM in the germline V gene. The CDR3 loop reads CATSSGSTGELFC. The DNA for the CDR3 is TGTGCCACCTCGTCGGGAAGCACCGGGGAGCTGTTTTGT.

This clonotype was seen once. Here the CDR3 omits its conserved ending phenylalanine or tryptophan, so a read error is the likely source. The limits of the CDR3 on the DNA are not certain, so only TCRdb's listed CDR3 is given. The rearrangement uses TRBV7-8 and TRBJ2-1. The CDR3 numbers 13 amino acids, ends counted. Germline V CDR1 and CDR2: SGHVS, FQNEAQ. The CDR3 sequence: CASSLGGSEAGFV.

This clonotype was seen ten or more times. The chain joins TRBV30 to TRBJ2-5, with D unclear. V lost 5 bases and J 4 bases, leaving 14 bases between the germline ends. CDR1 and CDR2 from the germline V gene are GTSNPN and SVGIG (reference sequence). This CDR3 is built from 13 residues. The CDR3 DNA follows: TGTGCCTGGCGCATGGAGCCCTTAGAGACCCAGTACTTC. It translates to CAWRMEPLETQYF. Full variable domain (outside the CDR3, taken from reference TRBV30 and TRBJ2-5): SQTIHQWPATLVQPVGSPLSLECTVEGTSNPNLYWYRQAAGRGLQLLFYSVGIGQISSEVPQNLSASRPQDRQFILSSKKLLLSDSGFYLCAWRMEPLETQYFGPGTRLLVL.

About this clonotype: A read error is possible here, since a much larger clone lies one base away. The V gene is TRBV13, the J gene TRBJ2-3; D not certain. The CDR3 extends over 14 amino acids. Per the germline V gene, CDR1 is PRHDT and CDR2 is FYEKMQ (reference sequence). CDR3 protein: CTSSLYGSTDTQYF. CDR3 in DNA: TGTACCAGCAGCTTATACGGGAGCACAGATACGCAGTATTTT.

In its sample, this clonotype was seen once. Relative to the germline gene, one junction end is altered; a read error may explain this. The rearrangement links TRBV11-2 to TRBJ2-3, with 7 nucleotides matching TRBD1. Germline V CDR1 and CDR2: SGHAT, FQNNGV. The CDR3 consists of 14 residues. The CDR3 nucleotides read TGTGTCAGCAGCAAAGGACAGGATTCAGATACTCAGTATTTT. Its translation is CVSSKGQDSDTQYF.

This clonotype occurred a few times. A much bigger clone sits one base away, suggesting this may be a read error. The chain carries TRBV6-1 and TRBJ2-7; D call uncertain. This CDR3 has 13 residues. Per the germline V gene, CDR1 is MNHNS and CDR2 is SASEGT. The CDR3 DNA reads as TGTGCCAGCAGTGTCAGCCTCTCCTGCGAGCAGTACTTC. It specifies CASSVSLSCEQYF.

This clonotype occurred many times. The chain recombines TRBV12-3 or TRBV12-4 with TRBJ2-5; 8 bases map to TRBD2. This CDR3 comprises 12 residues. The junction had 4 bases not matched to a gene; V was cut back by 3 bases and J by 10 bases. The CDR3 DNA follows: TGTGCCAGCAGTTTGGGCGGGGGGCTCCAGTACTTC. It encodes CASSLGGGLQYF.

The CDR3, as DNA: TGCAGTGCCCCCGAGCCCACAGGGGGCACTGAAGCTTTCTTT. Protein product: CSAPEPTGGTEAFF. The chain joins TRBV20-1 to TRBJ1-1; 8 bases map to TRBD1. Germline values: CDR1 DFQATT, CDR2 SNEGSKA (reference sequence). The ends lost 6 bases at V and 4 bases at J; junction bases unmatched: 10. This CDR3 has 14 amino acids.